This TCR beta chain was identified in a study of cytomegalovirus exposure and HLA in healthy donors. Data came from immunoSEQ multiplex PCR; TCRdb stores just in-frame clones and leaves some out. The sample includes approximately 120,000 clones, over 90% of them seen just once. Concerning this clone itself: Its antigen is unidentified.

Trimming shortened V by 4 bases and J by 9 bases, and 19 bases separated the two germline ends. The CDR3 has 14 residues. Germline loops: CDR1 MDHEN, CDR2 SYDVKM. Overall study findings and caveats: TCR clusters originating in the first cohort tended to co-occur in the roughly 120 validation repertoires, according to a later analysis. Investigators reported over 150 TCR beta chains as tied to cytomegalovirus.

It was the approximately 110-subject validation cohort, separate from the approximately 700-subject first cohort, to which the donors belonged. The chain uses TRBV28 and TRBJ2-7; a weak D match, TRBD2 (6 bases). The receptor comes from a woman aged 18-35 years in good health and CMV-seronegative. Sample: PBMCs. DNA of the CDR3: TGTGCCAGCAGTTCCCCCACTGTAGGGGAGGTGCAGTACTTC. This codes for CASSSPTVGEVQYF.